Listed below are T cell receptor beta chains from one sample, sequenced in a study of T cell responses to AZD1222 COVID-19 vaccine. Here immunoSEQ multiplex PCR was the method, and the copy in TCRdb shows in-frame clones only, minus some. The sample yields about 160,000 clones, roughly 90% seen once. The sequencing used peripheral blood, collected 28 days after the second AZD1222 dose. These receptors were taken from an adult who received the AZD1222 COVID-19 vaccine. CDR3s include the opening cysteine and the closing phenylalanine or tryptophan. D genes are given only for firm matches. Only some rows state a clone size, as once, few, many or a class for expanded clones.

TRBV28	TRBD1	-	TRBJ2-7	CASKRQGLSYEQYF	TGTGCCAGCAAACGACAGGGTCTCTCCTACGAGCAGTACTTC
TRBV19	-	once	TRBJ2-1	CASSYGTPYNEQFF	TGTGCCAGTAGTTACGGAACTCCTTACAATGAGCAGTTCTTC
TRBV19	TRBD1	once	TRBJ1-6	CASRGQGENSPLHF	TGTGCCAGTAGGGGACAGGGCGAAAATTCACCCCTCCACTTT
TRBV19	-	-	TRBJ1-1	CASSVTGMGLNTEAFF	TGTGCCAGTAGTGTCACAGGGATGGGCTTGAACACTGAAGCTTTCTTT
TRBV2	-	-	TRBJ1-6	CASLYNSPLHF	TGTGCCAGCCTGTATAATTCACCCCTCCACTTT
TRBV7-2	-	-	TRBJ1-3	CASSQYRAFSGNTIYF	TGTGCCAGCAGCCAGTACAGAGCCTTCTCTGGAAACACCATATATTTT
TRBV20-1	TRBD1	-	TRBJ1-5	CSASSGTDQSAQHF	TGCAGTGCTAGTTCCGGGACAGACCAATCAGCCCAGCATTTT
TRBV29-1	-	-	TRBJ1-2	CSVGSRLGDYTF	TGCAGCGTTGGGAGCAGGCTCGGGGACTACACCTTC
TRBV29-1	-	-	TRBJ1-2	CSVFPPLQGNGYTF	TGCAGCGTTTTCCCCCCCCTACAGGGCAATGGCTACACCTTC
TRBV2	TRBD1	-	TRBJ1-2	CASNLSTGRGYTF	TGTGCCAGCAACCTCTCGACAGGGCGAGGCTACACCTTC
TRBV29-1	TRBD2	-	TRBJ2-1	CSVRVAGGYNEQFF	TGCAGCGTTCGGGTGGCGGGAGGGTACAATGAGCAGTTCTTC
TRBV27	TRBD1	-	TRBJ2-5	CASSYHGTGKETQYF	TGTGCCAGCAGTTATCACGGGACAGGGAAGGAGACCCAGTACTTC
TRBV27	-	-	TRBJ1-1	CASSRRRGPNTEAFF	TGTGCCAGCAGCCGCAGGAGGGGCCCTAACACTGAAGCTTTCTTT
TRBV27	TRBD1	few	TRBJ2-7	CASSLSRTGEQYF	TGTGCCAGCAGTTTATCCAGGACAGGTGAGCAGTACTTC
TRBV2	-	-	TRBJ2-2	CASSGDGSLASGELFF	TGTGCCAGCAGTGGGGACGGCTCCTTGGCTTCCGGGGAGCTGTTTTTT
TRBV19	TRBD1	-	TRBJ1-2	CASSIEPGQTSSSYTF	TGTGCCAGTAGTATAGAACCGGGACAGACGTCTTCTAGCTACACCTTC
TRBV7-9	-	-	TRBJ2-7	CASSLGEAFYEQYF	TGTGCCAGCAGCTTAGGAGAGGCTTTCTACGAGCAGTACTTC
TRBV28	TRBD1	-	TRBJ2-7	CASSFPRDRGVIRVREQYF	TGTGCCAGCAGTTTCCCCCGGGACAGGGGGGTAATTCGGGTACGCGAGCAGTACTTC
TRBV24-1	-	-	TRBJ1-5	CATSDYGGQPQHF	TGTGCCACCAGTGATTACGGGGGTCAGCCCCAGCATTTT
TRBV2	TRBD1	-	TRBJ2-2	CASGRGRINTGELFF	TGTGCCAGCGGAAGGGGGCGGATCAACACCGGGGAGCTGTTTTTT
TRBV12-3/TRBV12-4	TRBD1	-	TRBJ1-2	CASNPDREGGYTF	TGTGCCAGCAACCCGGACAGGGAAGGTGGCTACACCTTC
TRBV2	-	once	TRBJ1-2	CASSEPASGYGYTF	TGTGCCAGCAGTGAACCGGCTTCTGGGTATGGCTACACCTTC
TRBV27	-	-	TRBJ2-3	CASSLSQAVDTQYF	TGTGCCAGCAGTTTAAGTCAGGCGGTGGATACGCAGTATTTT
TRBV12-5	TRBD2	-	TRBJ2-5	CASGLVRQVYSTSALRGETQYF	TGTGCTAGTGGTTTGGTACGACAGGTTTACTCGACTAGCGCCCTAAGGGGAGAGACCCAGTACTTC
TRBV28	-	-	TRBJ1-5	CASRDSGQPQHF	TGTGCCAGCCGGGACTCAGGTCAGCCCCAGCATTTT
TRBV6-1	-	-	TRBJ2-6	CASSEPGARGANVLTF	TGTGCCAGCAGTGAACCGGGGGCGCGAGGGGCCAACGTCCTGACTTTC
TRBV30	-	-	TRBJ1-1	CAWSPRAWGTEAFF	TGTGCCTGGAGTCCCCGAGCTTGGGGCACTGAAGCTTTCTTT
TRBV21-1	-	-	TRBJ1-3	CASSKISNKIRTAGNTIYF	TGTGCCAGCAGCAAAATCTCTAATAAAATAAGGACAGCTGGAAACACCATATATTTT
TRBV3-1/TRBV3-2	TRBD2	-	TRBJ2-2	CASSQRGRDTGELFF	TGTGCCAGCAGCCAACGCGGGAGGGACACCGGGGAGCTGTTTTTT
TRBV19	-	-	TRBJ1-2	CASSSVERYGYTF	TGTGCCAGTAGTTCAGTGGAAAGGTATGGCTACACCTTC
TRBV24-1	-	-	TRBJ2-1	CATSDGDEYNEQFF	TGTGCCACCAGTGATGGGGACGAGTACAATGAGCAGTTCTTC